Below, one T cell receptor (beta chain) is given with its context. Per germline, CDR1 SGHRS and CDR2 YFSETQ. The CDR3 spans 16 residues. The V gene lost 0 bases and the J gene lost 7 bases, with 17 bases spanning the gap. The data belong to a study of T cell responses to AZD1222 COVID-19 vaccine. The protocol was immunoSEQ multiplex PCR, while the TCRdb copy is restricted to in-frame clones and leaves out a portion. In the table there are about 150,000 clones, over 65% of which are singletons. The sequence came from an adult in good health. Material: peripheral blood, obtained on day 0 of AZD1222 vaccination. This chain links TRBV5-1 with TRBJ1-3; D is ambiguous. Written as DNA, the CDR3 is TGCGCCAGCAGCTTGGGGGAAATGAGCGGGCGGAACACCATATATTTT. This codes for CASSLGEMSGRNTIYF. Using reference TRBV5-1 and TRBJ1-3 for the parts outside the CDR3, the full variable domain is KAGVTQTPRYLIKTRGQQVTLSCSPISGHRSVSWYQQTPGQGLQFLFEYFSETQRNKGNFPGRFSGRQFSNSRSEMNVSTLELGDSALYLCASSLGEMSGRNTIYFGEGSWLTVV.